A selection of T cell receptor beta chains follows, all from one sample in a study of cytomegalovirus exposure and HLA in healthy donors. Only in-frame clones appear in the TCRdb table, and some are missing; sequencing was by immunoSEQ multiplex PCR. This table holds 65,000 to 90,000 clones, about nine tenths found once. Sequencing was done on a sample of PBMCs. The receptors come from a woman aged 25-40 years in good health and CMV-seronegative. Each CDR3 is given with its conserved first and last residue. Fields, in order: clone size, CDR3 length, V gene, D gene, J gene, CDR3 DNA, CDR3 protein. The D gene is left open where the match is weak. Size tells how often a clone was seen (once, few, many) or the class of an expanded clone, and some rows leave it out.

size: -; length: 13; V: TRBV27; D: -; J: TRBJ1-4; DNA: TGTGCCAGCAGTTCTAGACTTAATGAAAAACTGTTTTTT; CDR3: CASSSRLNEKLFF
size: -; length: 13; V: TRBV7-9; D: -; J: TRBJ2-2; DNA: TGTGCCAGTGGGACAAAAAGTGTCGGGGAGCTGTTTTTT; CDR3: CASGTKSVGELFF
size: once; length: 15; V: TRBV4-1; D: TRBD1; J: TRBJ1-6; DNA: TGCGCCAGCAGCCGAGGGGACAGGGTGGATTCACCCCTCCACTTT; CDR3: CASSRGDRVDSPLHF
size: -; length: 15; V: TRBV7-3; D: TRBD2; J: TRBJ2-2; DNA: TGTGCCAGCAGCTTAACGGGCCGGGAGGTCGGGGAGCTGTTTTTT; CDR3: CASSLTGREVGELFF
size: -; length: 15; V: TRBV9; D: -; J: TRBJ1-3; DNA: TGTGCCAGCAGCGTAGGACAAAGCTCTGGAAACACCATATATTTT; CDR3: CASSVGQSSGNTIYF
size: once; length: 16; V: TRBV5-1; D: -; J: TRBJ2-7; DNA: TGCGCCAGCAGCTCATGGGGCGAGGGGGAATCCTACGAGCAGTACTTC; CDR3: CASSSWGEGESYEQYF
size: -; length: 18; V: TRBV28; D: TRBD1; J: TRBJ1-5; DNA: TGTGCCACCGCCCGCCCTGACAGGGGGGATTATAGCAATCAGCCCCAGCATTTT; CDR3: CATARPDRGDYSNQPQHF
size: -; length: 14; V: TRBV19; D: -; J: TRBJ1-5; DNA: TGTGCCAGTAGTATGCAGGGGTCGAATCAGCCCCAGCATTTT; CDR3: CASSMQGSNQPQHF
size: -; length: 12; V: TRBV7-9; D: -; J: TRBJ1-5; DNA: TGTGCCAGCAGCGTCGGGAATCAGCCCCAGCATTTT; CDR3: CASSVGNQPQHF
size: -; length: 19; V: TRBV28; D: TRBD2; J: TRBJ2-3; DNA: TGTGCCAGCAGTTTACCGACAGGGGGGACTAGCGGGAGAACAGATACGCAGTATTTT; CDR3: CASSLPTGGTSGRTDTQYF
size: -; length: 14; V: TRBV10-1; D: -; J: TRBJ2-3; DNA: TGCGCCAGCAGTGATGTCCTACCAAGAGATACGCAGTATTTT; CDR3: CASSDVLPRDTQYF
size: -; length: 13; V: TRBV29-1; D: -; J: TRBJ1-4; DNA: TGCAGCGTGGCCGGGGGGACTAATGAAAAACTGTTTTTT; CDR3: CSVAGGTNEKLFF
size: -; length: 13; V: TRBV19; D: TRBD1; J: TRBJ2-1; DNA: TGTGCCAGTCGTGGACAGGGGATCAATGAGCAGTTCTTC; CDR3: CASRGQGINEQFF
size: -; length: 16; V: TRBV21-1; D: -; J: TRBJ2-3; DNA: TGTGCCAGCAGCAAAACGGCGGGAAGGGCCACAGATACGCAGTATTTT; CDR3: CASSKTAGRATDTQYF
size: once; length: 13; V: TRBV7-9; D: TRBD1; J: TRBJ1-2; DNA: TGTGCCAGCAGCTTAGGGGACAGGAGATTCTACACCTTC; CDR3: CASSLGDRRFYTF
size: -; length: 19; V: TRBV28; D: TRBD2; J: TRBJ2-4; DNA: TGTGCCAGCAGACCCTGGACTAGCGGGGGGAACCTAGCCAAAAACATTCAGTACTTC; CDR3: CASRPWTSGGNLAKNIQYF
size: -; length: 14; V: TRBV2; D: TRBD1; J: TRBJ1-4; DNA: TGTGCCAGCACCCCCGACAGGGGTGGCGAAAAACTGTTTTTT; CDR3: CASTPDRGGEKLFF
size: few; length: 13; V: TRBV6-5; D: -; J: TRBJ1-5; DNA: TGTGCCAGCAGTGACTTGGGGAGTCAGCCCCAGCATTTT; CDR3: CASSDLGSQPQHF
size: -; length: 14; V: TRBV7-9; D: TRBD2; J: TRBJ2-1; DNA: TGTGCCAGCAGCCCCCGGACTAGCGGGGAGGAGCAGTTCTTC; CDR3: CASSPRTSGEEQFF
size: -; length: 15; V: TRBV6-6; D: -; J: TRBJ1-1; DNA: TGTGCCAGCAGTTTCGGAGGGGATTGGAACACTGAAGCTTTCTTT; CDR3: CASSFGGDWNTEAFF
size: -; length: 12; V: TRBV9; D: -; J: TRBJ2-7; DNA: TGTGCCAGCAGCGTAGACGGGGTACGGCAGTACTTC; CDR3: CASSVDGVRQYF
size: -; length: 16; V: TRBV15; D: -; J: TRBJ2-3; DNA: TGTGCCACCAGCAGCGTGACAGGATTTCGCACAGATACGCAGTATTTT; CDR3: CATSSVTGFRTDTQYF
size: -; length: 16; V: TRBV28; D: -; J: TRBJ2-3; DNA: TGTGCCAGCAGTCCCTGGACAACCCTTCTCACAGATACGCAGTATTTT; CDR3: CASSPWTTLLTDTQYF
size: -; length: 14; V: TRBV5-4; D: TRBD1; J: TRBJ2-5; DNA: TGTGCCAGCAGCCTCAGGGGGCCCCAAGAGACCCAGTACTTC; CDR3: CASSLRGPQETQYF
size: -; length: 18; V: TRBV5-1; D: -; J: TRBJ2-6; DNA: TGCGCCAGCAGCTTGGGACAGGTTTCCCCGAGGGGGGCCAACGTCCTGACTTTC; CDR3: CASSLGQVSPRGANVLTF
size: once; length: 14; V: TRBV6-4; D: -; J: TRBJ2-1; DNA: TGTGCCAGCAGCGCGGAGGTCTCCTACAATGAGCAGTTCTTC; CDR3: CASSAEVSYNEQFF
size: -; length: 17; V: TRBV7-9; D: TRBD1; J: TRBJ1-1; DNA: TGTTCCAGCAGCCTCCGGGACAGGGGCCGTCGGGTCACTGAAGCTTTCTTT; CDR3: CSSSLRDRGRRVTEAFF
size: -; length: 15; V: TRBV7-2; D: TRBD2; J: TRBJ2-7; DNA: TGTGCCAGCAGCCCCGGGAGGGCCTCATCCTACGAGCAGTACTTC; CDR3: CASSPGRASSYEQYF
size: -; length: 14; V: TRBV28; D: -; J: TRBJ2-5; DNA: TGTGCCAGCAGTCCCTCAGGGATACAAGAGACCCAGTACTTC; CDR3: CASSPSGIQETQYF
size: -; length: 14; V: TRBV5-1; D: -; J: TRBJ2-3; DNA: TGCGCCAGCAGCCCAGGAGGAGACACAGATACGCAGTATTTT; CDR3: CASSPGGDTDTQYF
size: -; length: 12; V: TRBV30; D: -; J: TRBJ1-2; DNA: TGTGCCTGGAGGGGGGGTGGCTATGGCTACACCTTC; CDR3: CAWRGGGYGYTF
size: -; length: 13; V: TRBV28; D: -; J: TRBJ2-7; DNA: TGTGCCAGCAGATATAGCGCAGACTACGAGCAGTACTTC; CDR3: CASRYSADYEQYF
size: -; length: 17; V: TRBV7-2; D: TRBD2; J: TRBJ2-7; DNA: TGTGCCAGCAGCTTAGGGGTCGGACTAGCGGGACTAGACGAGCAGTACTTC; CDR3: CASSLGVGLAGLDEQYF
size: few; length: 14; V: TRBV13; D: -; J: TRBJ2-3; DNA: TGTGCCAGCAGCGCTCGGGGATCCACAGATACGCAGTATTTT; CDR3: CASSARGSTDTQYF
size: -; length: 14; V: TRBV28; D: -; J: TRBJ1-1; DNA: TGTGCCAGCAGTTTATCGACAGGAACCAGGGAAGCTTTCTTT; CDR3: CASSLSTGTREAFF
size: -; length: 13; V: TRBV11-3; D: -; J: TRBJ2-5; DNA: TGTGCCAGCAGCTCGGTCCTCCGAGAGACCCAGTACTTC; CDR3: CASSSVLRETQYF
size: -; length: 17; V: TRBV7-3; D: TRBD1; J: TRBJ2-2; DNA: TGTGCCAGCAGCTTAAGGGATGGACAGGGTGGCACCGGGGAGCTGTTTTTT; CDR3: CASSLRDGQGGTGELFF
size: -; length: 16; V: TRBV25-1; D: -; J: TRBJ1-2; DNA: TGTGCCAGCAGTCCCAGGGGAGGGGTTATAAGTTATGGCTACACCTTC; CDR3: CASSPRGGVISYGYTF
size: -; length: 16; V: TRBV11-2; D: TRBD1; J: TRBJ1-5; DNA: TGTGCCAGCAGCTCAGGGACAGGGCTACGCAATCAGCCCCAGCATTTT; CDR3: CASSSGTGLRNQPQHF